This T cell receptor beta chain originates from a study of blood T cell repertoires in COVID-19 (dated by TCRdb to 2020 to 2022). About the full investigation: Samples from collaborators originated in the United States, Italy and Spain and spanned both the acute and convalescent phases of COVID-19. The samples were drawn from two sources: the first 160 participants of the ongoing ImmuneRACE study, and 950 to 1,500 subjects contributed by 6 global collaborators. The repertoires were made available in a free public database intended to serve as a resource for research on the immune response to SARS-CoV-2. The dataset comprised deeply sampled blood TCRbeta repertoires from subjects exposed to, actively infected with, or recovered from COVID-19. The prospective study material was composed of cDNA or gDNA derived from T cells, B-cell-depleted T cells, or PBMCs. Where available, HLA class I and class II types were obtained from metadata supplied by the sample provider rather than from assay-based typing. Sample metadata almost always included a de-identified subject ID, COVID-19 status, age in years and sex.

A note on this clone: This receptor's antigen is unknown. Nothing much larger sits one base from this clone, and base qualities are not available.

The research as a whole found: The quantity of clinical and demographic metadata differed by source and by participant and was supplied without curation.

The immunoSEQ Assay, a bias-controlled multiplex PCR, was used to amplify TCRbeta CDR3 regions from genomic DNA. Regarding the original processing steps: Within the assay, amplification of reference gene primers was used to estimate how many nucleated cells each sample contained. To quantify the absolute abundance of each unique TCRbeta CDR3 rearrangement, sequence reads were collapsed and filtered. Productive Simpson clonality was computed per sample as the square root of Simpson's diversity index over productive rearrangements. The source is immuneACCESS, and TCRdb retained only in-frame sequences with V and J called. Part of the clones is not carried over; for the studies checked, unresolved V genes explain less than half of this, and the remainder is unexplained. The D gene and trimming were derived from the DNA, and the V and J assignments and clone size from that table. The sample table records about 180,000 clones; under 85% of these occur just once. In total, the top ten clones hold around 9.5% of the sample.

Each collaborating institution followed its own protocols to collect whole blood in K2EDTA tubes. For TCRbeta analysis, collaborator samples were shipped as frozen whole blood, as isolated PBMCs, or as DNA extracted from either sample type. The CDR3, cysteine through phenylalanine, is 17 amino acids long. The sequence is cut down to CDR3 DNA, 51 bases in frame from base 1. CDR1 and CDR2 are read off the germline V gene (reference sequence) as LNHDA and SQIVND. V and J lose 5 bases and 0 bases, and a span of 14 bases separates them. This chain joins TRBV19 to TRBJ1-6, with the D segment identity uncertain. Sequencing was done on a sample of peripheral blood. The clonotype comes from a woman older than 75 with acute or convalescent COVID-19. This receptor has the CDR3 CASSPRTGSSYNSPLHF. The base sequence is TGTGCCAGTAGTCCCCGGACGGGGAGCTCCTATAATTCACCCCTCCACTTT.